This T cell receptor (beta chain) was identified in a study of OX40 agonist ivuxolimab in advanced cancers. Study-wide context: Clinicians treated patients with ivuxolimab, an agonistic anti-OX40 (CD134) antibody.

Generated by immunoSEQ multiplex PCR, the TCRdb table keeps only in-frame clones and is missing some. The sample has roughly 80,000 clones, about 80% seen once; the top ten hold 6.9%. The CDR3 has 16 residues. Germline lookup yields CDR1 MGHRA and CDR2 YSYEKL. V shed 0 bases and J 4 bases; nucleotides not matched to a gene: 4. The chain recombines TRBV4-1 with TRBJ2-7, with 12 bases fitting TRBD2. Sequencing used CD4+ or CD8+ T cells sorted from blood, obtained in a trial of the OX40 agonist ivuxolimab. The sequence was obtained from an adult with an advanced solid tumor such as melanoma, head and neck, liver or kidney cancer. This chain's CDR3 is CASSQETSGGLYEQYF. CDR3 bases: TGCGCCAGCAGCCAAGAGACTAGCGGGGGCTTATACGAGCAGTACTTC.